The 16 T cell receptor beta chains reported below all come from one sample, sequenced in a study of shared clonotypes between healthy human individuals. Some clones are missing from TCRdb's copy, which holds only in-frame ones; the method was immunoSEQ multiplex PCR. The table has some 550,000 clones, 97% seen once; the top ten hold 0.045% to 0.07%. The sequenced sample consisted of naive CD4+ T cells sorted from blood. Subset specified: CD45RA+ positively selected. These receptors came from a woman in her twenties or thirties in good health.

The genes are TRBV28 and TRBJ2-2, with D tentatively TRBD2 (5 bases). Germline-derived CDR1 and CDR2 are MDHEN and SYDVKM. The V gene lost 7 bases and the J gene lost 5 bases, with 11 bases spanning the gap. The CDR3 is made up of 13 amino acids. This CDR3 is CASKARRTGELFF. The CDR3 nucleotides are TGTGCCAGCAAAGCGCGGAGGACCGGGGAGCTGTTTTTT.

V and J are TRBV5-4 and TRBJ2-3; D not resolved. In germline, CDR1 is SGHNT, CDR2 YYREEE (reference sequence). The ends were cut back, 4 bases at V and 3 bases at J, with 15 bases in the middle. The CDR3 consists of 15 residues. CDR3 loop: CASSTLGFSTDTQYF. The CDR3 region has the DNA TGTGCCAGCAGCACGCTAGGGTTTAGTACAGATACGCAGTATTTT. Full variable domain (remainder filled in from reference TRBV5-4 and TRBJ2-3): ETGVTQSPTHLIKTRGQQVTLRCSSQSGHNTVSWYQQALGQGPQFIFQYYREEENGRGNFPPRFSGLQFPNYSSELNVNALELDDSALYLCASSTLGFSTDTQYFGPGTRLTVL.

The chain links TRBV5-1 to TRBJ1-4; D is unresolved. Per the germline V gene, CDR1 is SGHRS and CDR2 is YFSETQ. V lost 0 bases and J 8 bases, leaving 14 bases between the germline ends. This CDR3 is 15 amino acids long. The CDR3 region is CASSLGLGPGEKLFF. DNA for the CDR3: TGCGCCAGCAGCTTGGGCCTGGGCCCTGGAGAAAAACTGTTTTTT.

The V call is TRBV5-6, the J call TRBJ1-2, with 7 bases matching TRBD1. Trimming at V came to 4 bases and at J to 1 base, leaving 4 bases not matched to a gene. The CDR3 runs to 14 residues. Germline V gene lookup returns CDR1 SGHDT and CDR2 YYEEEE. In DNA form, the CDR3 reads TGTGCCAGCAGCGCCTGGGACAGTAACTATGGCTACACCTTC. Residues: CASSAWDSNYGYTF.

The chain links TRBV25-1 to TRBJ2-7; D gene unclear. The CDR3 sequence is 13 residues long. CDR1 and CDR2 (germline): MGHDK, SYGVNS. V shed 1 base and J shed 0 bases, with 4 bases lying between them. The CDR3 region has the DNA TGTGCCAGCAGTGAATCCCCCTCCTACGAGCAGTACTTC. Translated, it gives CASSESPSYEQYF.

This clone was observed once. The chain links TRBV6-5 to TRBJ1-2; D gene uncertain. Germline V gene lookup returns CDR1 MNHEY and CDR2 SVGAGI. This CDR3 has 13 amino acids. V was clipped by 3 bases and J by 0 bases, with 5 bases between them. The CDR3: CASSYSPNYGYTF. The CDR3 nucleotides read TGTGCCAGCAGTTATAGTCCTAACTATGGCTACACCTTC.

This clone was recorded once. The gene calls are TRBV18 and TRBJ2-6, with a weak D call TRBD2 (6 bases). V dropped 1 base and J dropped 11 bases, with 18 bases sitting between them. Germline CDR1 and CDR2: KGHSH and LQKENI. This CDR3 region has 16 residues. In nucleotides, the CDR3 is TGTGCCAGCTCACCACGGACTATGCCGGATAGTGACGTCCTGACTTTC. Encoded protein: CASSPRTMPDSDVLTF.

As for this clone: Distinct nucleotide sequences in the sample also encode this CDR3. The chain couples TRBV6-5 to TRBJ2-4; D is uncertain. Trimming cost V 0 bases and J 1 base, with 7 bases left between them. Germline CDR1 and CDR2: MNHEY and SVGAGI. The CDR3 sequence is 15 residues long. CDR3 protein: CASSYSVGAKNIQYF. The CDR3 region has the DNA TGTGCCAGCAGTTACTCCGTGGGTGCCAAAAACATTCAGTACTTC.

The chain has TRBV20-1 and TRBJ2-7, with D possibly TRBD2 on 5 matching bases. Trimming cost V 5 bases and J 3 bases, with 8 bases left between them. The CDR3 contains 11 residues. Germline V gene lookup returns CDR1 DFQATT and CDR2 SNEGSKA (reference sequence). CDR3 DNA: TGCAGTGCTCCACGGGACTACGAGCAGTACTTC. This encodes CSAPRDYEQYF.

V gene TRBV7-9 combines with J gene TRBJ1-3, with a tentative D call TRBD1 (6 bases). V was pared by 6 bases and J by 0 bases, with 15 bases between. Germline V gives CDR1 SEHNR, CDR2 FQNEAQ (reference sequence). The length of the CDR3 is 16 residues. CDR3 nucleotide sequence: TGTGCCAGCAGGTTCGACAGGTCCGGCTCTGGAAACACCATATATTTT. It yields the protein CASRFDRSGSGNTIYF.

The chain has TRBV28 and TRBJ2-7; D is unresolved. V was shortened by 3 bases and J by 7 bases, with 16 bases between the two germline ends. The CDR3 consists of 14 residues. From germline, CDR1 is MDHEN and CDR2 SYDVKM. In DNA form, the CDR3 reads TGTGCCAGCAGTTTCCCGGGCCGGCTTGAGGAGCAGTACTTC. It codes for CASSFPGRLEEQYF.

V is TRBV7-2 and J is TRBJ2-7; TRBD2 agrees at 9 bases. This CDR3 contains 18 residues. Trimming cost V 1 base and J 2 bases; bases outside gene matches: 12. CDR1 and CDR2 from the germline V gene are SGHTA and FQGNSA. The CDR3 loop reads CASSLVSAGLASPYEQYF. The CDR3 DNA is TGTGCCAGCAGCTTAGTGTCAGCTGGACTAGCGAGCCCCTACGAGCAGTACTTC.

The chain recombines TRBV29-1 with TRBJ2-3; D is unclear. Deletions cut 4 bases from V and 1 base from J, with 12 bases between. The CDR3 sequence is 14 residues long. Germline CDR1 reads SQVTM; CDR2 reads ANQGSEA. CDR3 coding DNA: TGCAGCGTTGCATCGGCAGGTGGCACAGATACGCAGTATTTT. Translating it yields CSVASAGGTDTQYF.

The chain uses TRBV5-4 and TRBJ1-5, with D perhaps TRBD1 (5 bases). This CDR3 has 16 residues. Per the germline V gene, CDR1 is SGHNT and CDR2 is YYREEE (reference sequence). With 4 bases removed from V and 0 bases from J, the gap between germline ends came to 14 bases. CDR3 nucleotides: TGTGCCAGCAGCCAGACAGAAACCTATAGCAATCAGCCCCAGCATTTT. It is translated as CASSQTETYSNQPQHF.

The CDR3 region has the DNA TGCGCCAGCAGCACAGGACCGATTGAAACCCTAGCCAAAAACATTCAGTACTTC. Protein sequence: CASSTGPIETLAKNIQYF. This sequence joins TRBV5-1 and TRBJ2-4, with D perhaps matching TRBD1 (5 bases). The CDR3 sequence is 18 residues long. V lost 4 bases to trimming and J lost 0 bases, with 20 bases between them. The V gene's germline CDR1 is SGHRS and CDR2 YFSETQ.

The CDR3 protein is CASSQPNPVGERGDGYTF. CDR3 in DNA: TGCGCCAGCAGCCAACCCAACCCAGTAGGGGAGAGGGGGGATGGCTACACCTTC. The chain uses TRBV4-1 and TRBJ1-2, with D tentatively TRBD1 (6 bases). This CDR3 spans 18 amino acids. V was shortened by 2 bases and J by 6 bases, with 25 bases between the two germline ends. Germline CDR1 is MGHRA and CDR2 is YSYEKL.